The rows below give T cell receptor beta chains drawn from one sample of a study of STAT5B mutations in CD4+ large granular lymphocyte leukemia. Method: immunoSEQ multiplex PCR; TCRdb's copy keeps in-frame clones and lacks some. The data hold about 31,000 clones, with about 70% observed a single time. The sample taken for sequencing was CD4+ T cells from blood buffy coats. These receptors came from a human donor in good health. The CDR3 runs from the conserved cysteine through the conserved F or W. The order of the fields is CDR3 DNA, CDR3 protein, V gene, J gene, clone size, D gene. The D gene is left open where the match is weak. Expanded clones get a size class; other rows say once, few or many, or leave the size out.

cdr3_nt: TGTGCCAGCAGCCCCAGGCCCGATGTGGAGGAAAAACTGTTTTTT
cdr3_aa: CASSPRPDVEEKLFF
v_call: TRBV7-9
j_call: TRBJ1-4
clone_size: -
d_call: -

cdr3_nt: TGTGCCAGAAGCCCGACAGTCCTAGAGGACTATGGCTACACCTTC
cdr3_aa: CARSPTVLEDYGYTF
v_call: TRBV7-5
j_call: TRBJ1-2
clone_size: -
d_call: -

cdr3_nt: TGTGCCAGCAGCCCTTTAGCGGGGGGGACTCAAGAGACCCAGTACTTC
cdr3_aa: CASSPLAGGTQETQYF
v_call: TRBV28
j_call: TRBJ2-5
clone_size: -
d_call: TRBD2

cdr3_nt: TGTGCCAGCAGCGTAGGGGCCTCGGAGACCCAGTACTTC
cdr3_aa: CASSVGASETQYF
v_call: TRBV9
j_call: TRBJ2-5
clone_size: once
d_call: -

cdr3_nt: TGCGCCAGCAGCCAAGAAAGTGGCCGAACCGCCTACGAGCAGTACTTC
cdr3_aa: CASSQESGRTAYEQYF
v_call: TRBV4-3
j_call: TRBJ2-7
clone_size: -
d_call: -

cdr3_nt: TGTGCCAGCAGTTCGGGGGTCCGGAACACTGAAGCTTTCTTT
cdr3_aa: CASSSGVRNTEAFF
v_call: TRBV27
j_call: TRBJ1-1
clone_size: -
d_call: -

cdr3_nt: TGTGCCAGCAGCCCTGTTAGCGTTCCCTATGGCTACACCTTC
cdr3_aa: CASSPVSVPYGYTF
v_call: TRBV6-6
j_call: TRBJ1-2
clone_size: -
d_call: -

cdr3_nt: TGTGCCAGCAGTCGCCAGGGAGATCAGCCCCAGCATTTT
cdr3_aa: CASSRQGDQPQHF
v_call: TRBV6-1
j_call: TRBJ1-5
clone_size: -
d_call: -

cdr3_nt: TGTGCCAGCAGCTTAGTGGGTTCACCCCTCCACTTT
cdr3_aa: CASSLVGSPLHF
v_call: TRBV7-2
j_call: TRBJ1-6
clone_size: -
d_call: -

cdr3_nt: TGTGCCATCAGGGACCGGGACAGGGGCACCTACGAGCAGTACTTC
cdr3_aa: CAIRDRDRGTYEQYF
v_call: TRBV10-3
j_call: TRBJ2-7
clone_size: -
d_call: TRBD1

cdr3_nt: TGTGCCATCAGTGACCGGACAGGGGAGAGAACAGATACGCAGTATTTT
cdr3_aa: CAISDRTGERTDTQYF
v_call: TRBV10-3
j_call: TRBJ2-3
clone_size: once
d_call: TRBD1

cdr3_nt: TGCGCCAGCAGCGATCAGAACACTGAAGCTTTCTTT
cdr3_aa: CASSDQNTEAFF
v_call: TRBV5-1
j_call: TRBJ1-1
clone_size: -
d_call: -

cdr3_nt: TGTGCCAGTAGTATCCGGCTAGCGGGGGGGGCAGATACGCAGTATTTT
cdr3_aa: CASSIRLAGGADTQYF
v_call: TRBV19
j_call: TRBJ2-3
clone_size: -
d_call: TRBD2

cdr3_nt: TGCGCCAGCAGCACGACAGGGACGATAGACACCGGGGAGCTGTTTTTT
cdr3_aa: CASSTTGTIDTGELFF
v_call: TRBV5-1
j_call: TRBJ2-2
clone_size: -
d_call: TRBD1

cdr3_nt: TGTGCTACCAGCGGGGGGAACTCCTACAATGAGCAGTTCTTC
cdr3_aa: CATSGGNSYNEQFF
v_call: TRBV19
j_call: TRBJ2-1
clone_size: -
d_call: TRBD2

cdr3_nt: TGTGCCAGCAGCGTAAGTAGCCAGCAAGAGACCCAGTACTTC
cdr3_aa: CASSVSSQQETQYF
v_call: TRBV9
j_call: TRBJ2-5
clone_size: -
d_call: -

cdr3_nt: TGTGCCAGCAGTGAAGAAGCTACGAACACCGGGGAGCTGTTTTTT
cdr3_aa: CASSEEATNTGELFF
v_call: TRBV6-1
j_call: TRBJ2-2
clone_size: -
d_call: -

cdr3_nt: TGTGCCAGCAGCTCCGACAGAGTCAGCAATCAGCCCCAGCATTTT
cdr3_aa: CASSSDRVSNQPQHF
v_call: TRBV7-9
j_call: TRBJ1-5
clone_size: -
d_call: -

cdr3_nt: TGTGCCAGTAGTACCGGCCCGTACTATGGCTACACCTTC
cdr3_aa: CASSTGPYYGYTF
v_call: TRBV19
j_call: TRBJ1-2
clone_size: -
d_call: -

cdr3_nt: TGTGCCAGCAGTTTGGGACTAGCGGGGGGGCTCGGCTACGAGCAGTACTTC
cdr3_aa: CASSLGLAGGLGYEQYF
v_call: TRBV27
j_call: TRBJ2-7
clone_size: -
d_call: TRBD2

cdr3_nt: TGCGCCAGCAGTTATGGCAGGGAGGGTCCAGATACGCAGTATTTT
cdr3_aa: CASSYGREGPDTQYF
v_call: TRBV5-1
j_call: TRBJ2-3
clone_size: -
d_call: TRBD2

cdr3_nt: TGTGCCAGCAGTTTACGCCAGGGATGGACAGATACGCAGTATTTT
cdr3_aa: CASSLRQGWTDTQYF
v_call: TRBV27
j_call: TRBJ2-3
clone_size: few
d_call: -

cdr3_nt: TGTGCCAGTAGACCGGACAGGGTCTCGGACAATGAGCAGTTCTTC
cdr3_aa: CASRPDRVSDNEQFF
v_call: TRBV19
j_call: TRBJ2-1
clone_size: -
d_call: TRBD1

cdr3_nt: TGTGCCATCAGTGAAGATAGCGGGGGGGTTTACGAGCAGTACTTC
cdr3_aa: CAISEDSGGVYEQYF
v_call: TRBV10-3
j_call: TRBJ2-7
clone_size: -
d_call: TRBD2

cdr3_nt: TGTGCCAGCAGCTTATTAGGGAGAGAGACCCAGTACTTC
cdr3_aa: CASSLLGRETQYF
v_call: TRBV7-9
j_call: TRBJ2-5
clone_size: -
d_call: -

cdr3_nt: TGTGCCAGCAGCCCAGATATCACCGGGGAGCTGTTTTTT
cdr3_aa: CASSPDITGELFF
v_call: TRBV9
j_call: TRBJ2-2
clone_size: -
d_call: -

cdr3_nt: TGCAGCGCACGCAGGGCCCCGAAGGGCTCAGGGCACATCTTT
cdr3_aa: CSARRAPKGSGHIF
v_call: TRBV29-1
j_call: TRBJ1-1
clone_size: -
d_call: -

cdr3_nt: TGTGCCAGCATAGCCAGGGCCCACAATGAGCAGTTCTTC
cdr3_aa: CASIARAHNEQFF
v_call: TRBV7-2
j_call: TRBJ2-1
clone_size: -
d_call: -

cdr3_nt: TGTGCCAGCAGTTTTCGGTCCCAGGGGGCGAAATACACCTTC
cdr3_aa: CASSFRSQGAKYTF
v_call: TRBV28
j_call: TRBJ1-2
clone_size: -
d_call: TRBD1

cdr3_nt: TGCAGCGCCAGCCTAGGACAGTCCAATGAGCAGTTCTTC
cdr3_aa: CSASLGQSNEQFF
v_call: TRBV29-1
j_call: TRBJ2-1
clone_size: -
d_call: -

cdr3_nt: TGTGCCAGCAGCGTAGGGGCAGCAACTAATGAAAAACTGTTTTTT
cdr3_aa: CASSVGAATNEKLFF
v_call: TRBV9
j_call: TRBJ1-4
clone_size: few
d_call: -

cdr3_nt: TGTGCCACCAGCAGAGAACGGGACGGTGAGCAGTTCTTC
cdr3_aa: CATSRERDGEQFF
v_call: TRBV15
j_call: TRBJ2-1
clone_size: once
d_call: -

cdr3_nt: TGTGCCTGGAGTCCCAACAGGGCTAACTATGGCTACACCTTC
cdr3_aa: CAWSPNRANYGYTF
v_call: TRBV30
j_call: TRBJ1-2
clone_size: few
d_call: -

cdr3_nt: TGTGCCAGCAGTCTCCCAGGGACCGCACGGGAAAAACTGTTTTTT
cdr3_aa: CASSLPGTAREKLFF
v_call: TRBV28
j_call: TRBJ1-4
clone_size: few
d_call: -

cdr3_nt: TGTGCCAGCAGCTTTCTTAGCGGGGGGGCGATGGGGGAGCAGTTCTTC
cdr3_aa: CASSFLSGGAMGEQFF
v_call: TRBV7-8
j_call: TRBJ2-1
clone_size: once
d_call: TRBD2

cdr3_nt: TGTGCCAGCAGCTTAGCGGGCAGGGTGAGGCAAGAGACCCAGTACTTC
cdr3_aa: CASSLAGRVRQETQYF
v_call: TRBV7-2
j_call: TRBJ2-5
clone_size: -
d_call: -

cdr3_nt: TGTGCCAGCAGCCCGGTCGAAGAAAAACTGTTTTTT
cdr3_aa: CASSPVEEKLFF
v_call: TRBV28
j_call: TRBJ1-4
clone_size: -
d_call: -